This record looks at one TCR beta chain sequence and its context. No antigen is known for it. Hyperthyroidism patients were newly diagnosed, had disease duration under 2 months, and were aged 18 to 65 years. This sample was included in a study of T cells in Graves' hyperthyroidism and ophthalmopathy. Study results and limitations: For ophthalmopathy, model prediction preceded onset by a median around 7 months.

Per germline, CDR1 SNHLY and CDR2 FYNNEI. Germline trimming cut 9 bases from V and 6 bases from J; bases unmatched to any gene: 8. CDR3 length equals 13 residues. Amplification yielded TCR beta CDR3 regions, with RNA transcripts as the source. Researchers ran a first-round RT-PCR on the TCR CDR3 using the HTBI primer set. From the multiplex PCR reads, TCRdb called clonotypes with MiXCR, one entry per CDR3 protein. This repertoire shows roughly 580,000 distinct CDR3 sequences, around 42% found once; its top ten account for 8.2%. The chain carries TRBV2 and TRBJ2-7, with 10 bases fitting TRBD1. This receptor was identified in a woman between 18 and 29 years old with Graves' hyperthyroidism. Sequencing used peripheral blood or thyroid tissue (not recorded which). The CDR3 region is CARAGTGDGEQYF. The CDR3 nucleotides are TGTGCCAGGGCCGGGACAGGGGATGGCGAGCAGTACTTC.